The next 24 T cell receptor beta chains were all read from a single sample in a study of PD-1 blockade in classical Hodgkin lymphoma. This table comes from immunoSEQ multiplex PCR, and its TCRdb copy is limited to in-frame clones, with some not included. Of 23,000 or so clones listed, around nine tenths are singletons. Time point given: newly diagnosed, previously untreated cHL patient sample. Magnetic negative selection isolated CD8+ T cells from thawed PBMCs. The sequencing input was CD8+ T cells from blood. The receptors originated from a human donor with classical Hodgkin lymphoma.

The chain joins TRBV5-6 to TRBJ2-1; 8 positions match TRBD2. V was clipped by 0 bases and J by 4 bases; unmatched bases: 3. CDR1 is SGHDT and CDR2 is YYEEEE in the germline V gene. This CDR3 contains 15 residues. The CDR3 region has the DNA TGTGCCAGCAGCTTGGGCGGGAGGAGGTACAATGAGCAGTTCTTC. Protein: CASSLGGRRYNEQFF.

The rearrangement uses TRBV7-2 and TRBJ2-5; tentative D call: TRBD1 (5 bases). CDR3 size: 14 residues. Germline CDR1 SGHTA, CDR2 FQGNSA. V was cut by 3 bases and J by 4 bases, with 12 bases left in between. CDR3 nucleotide sequence: TGTGCCAGCAGCTTTCGGCAGGGTCCAGAGACCCAGTACTTC. It translates to CASSFRQGPETQYF.

This chain uses TRBV15 with TRBJ1-4; a possible D gene is TRBD1 (6 bases). Germline CDR1 is LNHNV and CDR2 is YYDKDF (reference sequence). The length of the CDR3 is 16 residues. V was clipped by 0 bases and J by 5 bases, with 13 bases between them. As DNA, the CDR3 is TGTGCCACCAGCAGAGATGGTGCAGGGGTGAATGAAAAACTGTTTTTT. Its protein product is CATSRDGAGVNEKLFF.

The CDR3 reads CASSKDREGGYTF. CDR3 DNA sequence: TGTGCCAGCAGCAAAGACAGGGAAGGGGGCTACACCTTC. The J gene is TRBJ1-2, the V gene TRBV7-2, with 7 bases lining up with TRBD1. CDR1 is SGHTA, CDR2 FQGNSA, per germline. This CDR3 comprises 13 residues. V trimming: 5 bases; J trimming: 8 bases; junction bases outside the gene matches: 8.

V usage is TRBV5-8 and J usage is TRBJ1-4; possibly TRBD1 for D (5 bases). The CDR3 extends over 16 amino acids. The V end was cut by 4 bases, the J end by 7 bases, with 20 bases between. Germline CDR1 and CDR2: SGHTS and YDEGEE. CDR3 sequence (DNA): TGTGCCAGCAGCACACTGAGCGAGCCAGGGCGTGAAAAACTGTTTTTT. Protein sequence: CASSTLSEPGREKLFF.

The CDR3 sequence: CASSPSGPSSYEQYF. In DNA form, the CDR3 reads TGTGCCAGCTCACCGTCGGGACCAAGCTCCTACGAGCAGTACTTC. The J gene is TRBJ2-7, the V gene TRBV18; either TRBD1 or TRBD2 may supply D (5 bases each). With 3 bases removed from V and 0 bases from J, the gap between germline ends came to 12 bases. Germline CDR1 KGHSH, CDR2 LQKENI. CDR3 length: 15 amino acids.

V usage is TRBV2 and J usage is TRBJ2-7; D gene ambiguous. Germline-derived CDR1 and CDR2 are SNHLY and FYNNEI. The ends were cut back, 4 bases at V and 0 bases at J, with 7 bases in the middle. CDR3 length: 13 residues. As DNA, the CDR3 is TGTGCCAGCAGTGGATCATACTCCTACGAGCAGTACTTC. This encodes CASSGSYSYEQYF.

The V and J genes are TRBV10-3 and TRBJ1-6; 7 nucleotides match TRBD1. Germline values: CDR1 ENHRY, CDR2 SYGVKD. The CDR3 covers 13 residues. The V gene end was trimmed by 10 bases and the J gene end by 6 bases; junction bases not matched to a gene: 6. This CDR3 reads CATAGGSNSPLHF. For the CDR3, the DNA is TGTGCCACGGCAGGGGGATCTAATTCACCCCTCCACTTT.

The J gene is TRBJ1-5, the V gene TRBV27; D unresolved. The length of the CDR3 is 14 residues. In germline, CDR1 is MNHEY, CDR2 SMNVEV (reference sequence). V was trimmed by 5 bases and J by 5 bases, leaving 13 bases between them. DNA of the CDR3: TGTGCCAGCAGTCCGTACAGTGTAGATCAGCCCCAGCATTTT. This sequence encodes CASSPYSVDQPQHF.

The chain joins TRBV4-2 to TRBJ2-5; possibly TRBD1 for D (6 bases). Germline V gene data show CDR1 as LGHNA and CDR2 as YNFKEQ. V was trimmed by 4 bases and J by 2 bases, leaving 8 bases between them. The CDR3 is made up of 13 amino acids. This CDR3 is CASSRTGQETQYF. CDR3 coding DNA: TGTGCCAGCAGCCGCACAGGGCAAGAGACCCAGTACTTC.

The CDR3 loop reads CASSLASSSGQETQYF. In DNA form, the CDR3 reads TGTGCCAGCAGCTTAGCGTCTTCGAGCGGCCAAGAGACCCAGTACTTC. The V and J genes are TRBV7-2 and TRBJ2-5; the D gene is possibly TRBD2 (5 bases). V was clipped by 0 bases and J by 1 base, with 12 bases between them. Germline CDR1 SGHTA, CDR2 FQGNSA. The CDR3 totals 16 residues.

The CDR3 DNA reads as TGTGCCAGCAGCCCCGGACAGGACCGTTATAGCAATCAGCCCCAGCATTTT. Protein product: CASSPGQDRYSNQPQHF. This rearrangement joins TRBV7-9 to TRBJ1-5; the match to TRBD1 covers 7 bases. The CDR3 runs 17 residues. Per the germline V gene, CDR1 is SEHNR and CDR2 is FQNEAQ (reference sequence). Trimming removed 5 bases from V and 0 bases from J; junction bases left unmatched: 10. Full variable domain (outside the CDR3, taken from reference TRBV7-9 and TRBJ1-5): DTGVSQNPRHKITKRGQNVTFRCDPISEHNRLYWYRQTLGQGPEFLTYFQNEAQLEKSRLLSDRFSAERPKGSFSTLEIQRTEQGDSAMYLCASSPGQDRYSNQPQHFGDGTRLSIL.

This chain uses TRBV5-6 with TRBJ2-7; 9 nucleotides align to TRBD2. Germline CDR1 is SGHDT and CDR2 is YYEEEE. Losses at the gene ends were 3 bases for V and 2 bases for J; bases not matched to a gene: 9. CDR3 size: 16 residues. The CDR3 DNA is TGTGCCAGCAGCTGGCGGGTGGCGGGGGGGACCTACGAGCAGTACTTC. Protein product: CASSWRVAGGTYEQYF.

The rearrangement joins TRBV5-1 to TRBJ1-1; D is undetermined. Germline V CDR1 and CDR2: SGHRS, YFSETQ. This CDR3 region has 15 residues. V dropped 0 bases and J dropped 1 base, with 10 bases sitting between them. In DNA form, the CDR3 reads TGCGCCAGCAGCTTGGTGGTAGGCCAGAACACTGAAGCTTTCTTT. It is translated as CASSLVVGQNTEAFF.

This clone was seen once. This chain joins TRBV10-3 and TRBJ2-1, with 11 bases aligning to TRBD2. J gave up 7 bases and V 3 bases, and 17 bases lay outside the gene matches. CDR3 length: 19 residues. Per the germline V gene, CDR1 is ENHRY and CDR2 is SYGVKD. CDR3: CAISDTSGSFSNAMNEQFF. CDR3 coding DNA: TGTGCCATCAGTGACACTAGCGGGAGTTTTTCTAATGCGATGAATGAGCAGTTCTTC.

The chain is built from TRBV7-2 and TRBJ1-2; a possible D gene is TRBD1 (5 bases). This CDR3 comprises 16 residues. Looked up from germline, CDR1 is SGHTA and CDR2 is FQGNSA. With 5 bases removed from V and 8 bases from J, the gap between germline ends came to 24 bases. DNA for the CDR3: TGTGCCAGCAGCCTCCCGGGGGTGGGCCCTATCTGGGGCTACACCTTC. This gives the protein CASSLPGVGPIWGYTF.

The genes are TRBV4-1 and TRBJ1-5; TRBD1 agrees at 7 bases. Trimming cost V 5 bases and J 3 bases; bases outside gene matches: 10. There are 16 residues in the CDR3. Germline V gene data show CDR1 as MGHRA and CDR2 as YSYEKL. CDR3 protein: CASSSRSGQFNQPQHF. Here the CDR3 DNA reads TGCGCCAGCAGCTCACGTTCGGGACAGTTCAATCAGCCCCAGCATTTT.

This clone was seen only a few times. The chain employs TRBV7-6 and TRBJ1-1; D not certain. The germline CDR1 and CDR2 sequences are SGHVS and FNYEAQ. The CDR3 runs 13 residues. Deletions cut 1 base from V and 5 bases from J, with 8 bases between. The CDR3 nucleotides read TGTGCCAGCAGCTTAGTGAGGGAGACTGAAGCTTTCTTT. Translation: CASSLVRETEAFF.

The gene calls are TRBV9 and TRBJ1-2, with 7 bases that match TRBD1. J lost 8 bases, V lost 0 bases, and 16 bases had no gene match. Germline V gene sequence: CDR1 SGDLS, CDR2 YYNGEE. The CDR3 is made up of 17 amino acids. Here the CDR3 DNA reads TGTGCCAGCAGCGTAGGGGAGGCAGGGGGAAATCTACGGGGCTACACCTTC. It is translated as CASSVGEAGGNLRGYTF.

The chain carries TRBV4-3 and TRBJ1-2, with a weak D call TRBD1 (5 bases). This CDR3 has 15 residues. The germline V gene encodes CDR1 LGHNA and CDR2 YSLEER. V was trimmed by 0 bases and J by 5 bases, leaving 13 bases between them. The CDR3, as DNA: TGCGCCAGCAGCCAAGATCTTGCAGGGAGGTATGGCTACACCTTC. Translated, it gives CASSQDLAGRYGYTF.

This chain connects TRBV19 to TRBJ1-1; TRBD1 is a possible D gene (5 bases). Trimming cost V 7 bases and J 6 bases, with 18 bases left between them. Germline lookup yields CDR1 LNHDA and CDR2 SQIVND (reference sequence). The CDR3 loop spans 14 amino acids. The CDR3 nucleotides are TGTGCCAGTACCTCTGACAGTTTTTTGGCTGAAGCTTTCTTT. This gives the protein CASTSDSFLAEAFF.

This clone appeared once. The rearrangement links TRBV10-1 to TRBJ1-1; D is uncertain. Germline V gene sequence: CDR1 WNHNN, CDR2 SYGVQD (reference sequence). This CDR3 has 13 residues. The germline V and J ends were trimmed by 3 bases and 1 base, with 6 bases remaining between them. The CDR3 region is CASSDGKNTEAFF. As DNA, the CDR3 is TGCGCCAGCAGTGATGGCAAGAACACTGAAGCTTTCTTT.

This rearrangement joins TRBV29-1 to TRBJ2-3; 7 bases match TRBD2. The CDR3 consists of 15 residues. J lost 1 base, V lost 2 bases, and 6 bases had no gene match. Germline-derived CDR1 and CDR2 are SQVTM and ANQGSEA. As DNA, the CDR3 is TGCAGCGTTGAATTCCTCCGGGGGGGCACAGATACGCAGTATTTT. It translates to CSVEFLRGGTDTQYF.

J is TRBJ2-5 and V is TRBV11-2; the match to TRBD2 covers 10 bases. The length of the CDR3 is 15 residues. Germline V lookup: CDR1 SGHAT, CDR2 FQNNGV. With 5 bases clipped from V and 2 bases from J, the junction kept 5 bases outside the gene matches. The CDR3 DNA reads TGTGCCAGCAGCCAACTAGCGGGGCTGCAAGAGACCCAGTACTTC. The encoded protein is CASSQLAGLQETQYF.